This record looks at one TCR beta chain sequence and its context. Its specificity is unknown. Only in-frame clones appear in the TCRdb table, and some are missing; sequencing was by immunoSEQ multiplex PCR. The top ten hold 10% to 15% of the sample, which has about 3,100 clones, about 25% seen once. This record comes from a study of T cells in localized non-small cell lung cancer. Points from the study as a whole: The study linked higher blood T cell density to longer overall survival. Sequence data derive from only one tumor region, so heterogeneity remains possible. The study found T cell clonality highest in uninvolved adjacent lung, above tumor. Adjacent lung tissue had a median approximately 57 of the top 100 clones found in the tumor.

The CDR3 contains 15 residues. Trimming cost V 0 bases and J 2 bases, with 8 bases left between them. The V gene's germline CDR1 is LNHNV and CDR2 YYDKDF (reference sequence). This rearrangement joins TRBV15 to TRBJ1-5; D not resolved. Sequenced here: normal lung tissue next to the tumor, sampled before any cancer treatment. The sequence was obtained from a male donor at least 60 years old with stage II lung adenocarcinoma. The CDR3 reads CATSRDWQGNQPQHF. The CDR3 coding sequence is TGTGCCACCAGCAGAGATTGGCAGGGCAATCAGCCCCAGCATTTT.